What follows describes a single T cell receptor (beta chain). Its recognized antigen is unknown. Per-base quality was not reported, and no clone a single base away is much larger than it. This record comes from a study of shared clonotypes between healthy human individuals (dated by TCRdb to between 2020 and 2021). Describing the broader study: The cohort comprised two women and a few men aged 18 to 49 years. The study deeply sequenced blood TCR repertoires of about 5 healthy adults to estimate repertoire size and the extent of clonotype sharing between individuals. Different laboratories and diverse techniques were used to prepare libraries and sequence TCR repertoires, to increase sequencing depth and limit assay-specific biases. Each donor's leukapheresis produced roughly between roughly 0.94 and 9.5 billion PBMCs. What the work shows at the level of the full study, not this receptor alone: Sampling was restricted to blood, and TCR repertoires in tissue are likely to differ from TCR repertoires in blood. Based on pairwise subsampling, the degree of clonotype sharing among donors was expected to be affected by sequencing depth. Because the study included a small number of donors, the genetic and exposure-history diversity represented was limited.

The CDR3, from cysteine to phenylalanine, totals 14 residues. CDR3 DNA only is kept here, 42 bases in frame from base 1. V was cut back by 0 bases and J by 4 bases, leaving a gap of 6 bases between them. From the germline V gene, CDR1 is SGHNT and CDR2 is YENEEA. The donors were healthy, HIV-negative adults who had no recently reported acute infections or vaccinations. Every donor was a Caucasian adult residing in Nashville, Tennessee, USA. For unsorted samples, tens of millions of PBMCs were counted and genomic DNA was extracted with the QIAamp DNA Blood Mini kit. Blood was collected by leukapheresis, and PBMCs were isolated by Ficoll-Histopaque density gradient centrifugation and then cryopreserved in liquid nitrogen vapor phase. Using the deep immunoSEQ assay, TCR CDR3 regions were amplified from genomic DNA by multiplex PCR. Extracted genomic DNA from each cell subset was distributed evenly across all wells of several immunoSEQ 96-well plates, and each plate was treated as a replicate. Each replicate PCR for unsorted PBMC received roughly 290 ng genomic DNA, equal to about 30,000 T cell genomes. Unsorted PBMC genomic DNA was sequenced across ten immunoSEQ deep assay plates. Purified libraries were quantified with a Qubit 3.0 fluorometer, sized on a Bioanalyzer 2100, and re-quantified with the KAPA Library Quantification kit. Every immunoSEQ 96-well plate was sequenced on a dedicated single-read 150-cycle Illumina NextSeq 550 flow cell. In the paper's pipeline: The immunoSEQ output contained only junctional sequences without quality scores, so filtering could not match that applied to full-length reads. Sequences were annotated with PyIR, a Python wrapper for IgBLAST v1.9, using IMGT germline references to assign V/J genes and CDR3. Any read was removed if the V/J assignment was weak (E-value above 1e-6), the CDR3 was missing, or the read contained stop codons, out-of-frame junctions, or ambiguous translated residues. V3J clonotypes were defined by identical inferred V gene, J gene, and CDR3 amino acid sequence. Percentage overlap between repertoires was calculated by dividing the number of shared unique clonotypes by the size of the smaller repertoire. RTK rarefaction, the Chao1 estimator, and Recon v2.1 estimates of unobserved clonotypes were used to assess repertoire richness. TCRdb mirrors the immuneACCESS table, restricted to in-frame sequences. Some clones are absent from its copies; in checked studies, under half trace to an unresolved V gene, and the reason for the others is unknown. The V and J calls and clone size were taken over from that table, and D and trimming were inferred from the DNA. The sample includes hundreds of thousands of clones, with around 79% observed a single time. The ten largest clones take up around 14% of the sample.

The clonotype comes from a woman between 40 and 55 years old in good health. Some clones in this sample may be carry-over from other donors' samples. The chain was built from TRBV11-3 and TRBJ2-2, with the D gene uncertain. Sequenced material: PBMCs. The DNA reads as follows: TGTGCCAGCAGCTTAGAATCAATCACCGGGGAGCTGTTTTTT. This sequence encodes CASSLESITGELFF. Supplemented by the reference TRBV11-3 and TRBJ2-2 proteins around the CDR3, the complete variable domain is EAGVVQSPRYKIIEKKQPVAFWCNPISGHNTLYWYLQNLGQGPELLIRYENEEAVDDSQLPKDRFSAERLKGVDSTLKIQPAELGDSAVYLCASSLESITGELFFGEGSRLTVL.